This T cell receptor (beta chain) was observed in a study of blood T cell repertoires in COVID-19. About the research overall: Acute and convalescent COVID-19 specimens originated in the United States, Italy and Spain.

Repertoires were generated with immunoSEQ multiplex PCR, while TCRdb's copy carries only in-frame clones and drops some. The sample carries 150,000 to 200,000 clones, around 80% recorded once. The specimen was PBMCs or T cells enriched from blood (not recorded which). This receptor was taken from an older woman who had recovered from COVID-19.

The CDR3 region is CASSPPDRGGGYTF. The CDR3 DNA follows: TGTGCCAGCAGTCCACCGGACAGGGGTGGTGGCTACACCTTC. The chain uses TRBV28 and TRBJ1-2; TRBD1 matches at 9 bases. CDR1 is MDHEN, CDR2 SYDVKM, per germline. The CDR3 length is 14 residues. The J segment lost 7 bases and the V segment lost 5 bases, leaving 8 bases of the junction unmatched.